The entry below describes one T cell receptor (beta chain). The repertoire was sequenced with immunoSEQ multiplex PCR; TCRdb's copy has only in-frame clones and lacks some. The data contain approximately 110,000 clones, roughly 71% of them singletons. Germline CDR1 is MDHEN and CDR2 is SYDVKM. The CDR3 extends over 11 amino acids. V lost 7 bases to trimming and J lost 4 bases, with 4 bases between them. The sample comes from a study of blood T cell repertoires in COVID-19. Study background: Samples of COVID-19 (acute and convalescent) were obtained from the United States, Italy and Spain.

Material: peripheral blood. This sequence originates from an elderly man with acute or convalescent COVID-19. This sequence joins TRBV28 and TRBJ2-2; no firm D call. CDR3 loop: CASKLTGELFF. DNA of the CDR3: TGTGCCAGCAAACTCACCGGGGAGCTGTTTTTT.